This T cell receptor beta chain was found in a study of regulatory T cells in long-lasting Graves disease. Library construction for TCR beta used iRepertoire HTBI primers and Arm-PCR of CDR3 regions. TCRdb redid the calling of the multiplex PCR reads with MiXCR, one entry per CDR3 protein. Of roughly 530,000 distinct CDR3 sequences detected, around 16% appear once; the ten largest clones hold about 25%. Sample time point: newly diagnosed GD, antithyroid drugs for less than 3 months. TCR sequences were obtained from RNA taken from PBMCs. Remarks on this clonotype: The antigen is unknown.

This CDR3 spans 14 amino acids. From germline, CDR1 is SGHTA and CDR2 FQGTGA. V gave up 2 bases and J gave up 5 bases, with 12 bases separating them. Findings and caveats of the study: Reduced TCR diversity was observed in persistent Graves' patients versus newly diagnosed patients.

These data were also filed under a second study, of T cells in Graves' hyperthyroidism and ophthalmopathy. That study adds: Graves' hyperthyroidism qualified as stable when ophthalmopathy did not progress within 18 months. HTBI primers were the set used in a first-round RT-PCR of the TCR CDR3.

The receptor was derived from a woman aged 35-60 years with Graves disease. The material sequenced was peripheral blood mononuclear cells (PBMCs), taken at new diagnosis, from a patient treated with antithyroid drugs. V usage is TRBV7-3 and J usage is TRBJ1-1; D is undetermined. The CDR3 loop reads CASSLQPGSTEAFF. Here the CDR3 DNA reads TGTGCCAGCAGCTTACAACCGGGAAGTACTGAAGCTTTCTTT.